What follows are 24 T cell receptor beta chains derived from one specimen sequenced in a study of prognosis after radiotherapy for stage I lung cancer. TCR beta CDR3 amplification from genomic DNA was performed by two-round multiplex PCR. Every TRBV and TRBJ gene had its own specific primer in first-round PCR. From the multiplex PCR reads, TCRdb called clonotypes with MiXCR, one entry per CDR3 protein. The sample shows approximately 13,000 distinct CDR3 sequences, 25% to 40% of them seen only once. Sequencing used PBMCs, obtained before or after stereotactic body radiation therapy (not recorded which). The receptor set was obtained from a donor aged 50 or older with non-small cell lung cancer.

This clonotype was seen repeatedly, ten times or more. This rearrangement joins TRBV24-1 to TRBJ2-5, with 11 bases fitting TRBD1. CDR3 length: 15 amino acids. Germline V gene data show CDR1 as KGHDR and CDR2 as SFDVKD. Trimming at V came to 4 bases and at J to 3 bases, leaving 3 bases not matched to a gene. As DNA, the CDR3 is TGTGCCACCAGTGAGTGGACAGGGGGCAAAGAGACCCAGTACTTC. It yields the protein CATSEWTGGKETQYF.

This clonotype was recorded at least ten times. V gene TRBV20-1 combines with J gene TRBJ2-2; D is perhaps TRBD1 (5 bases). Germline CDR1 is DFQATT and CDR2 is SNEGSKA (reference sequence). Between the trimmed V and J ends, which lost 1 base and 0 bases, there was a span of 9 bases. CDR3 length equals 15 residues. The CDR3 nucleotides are TGCAGTGCTAGAGTTCCAGGGACGAACACCGGGGAGCTGTTTTTT. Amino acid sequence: CSARVPGTNTGELFF.

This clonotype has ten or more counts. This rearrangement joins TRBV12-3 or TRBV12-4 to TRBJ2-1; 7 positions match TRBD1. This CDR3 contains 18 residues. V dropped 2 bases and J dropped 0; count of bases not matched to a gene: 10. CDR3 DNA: TGTGCCAGCAGTTTAAAAGTTCTCGGGACAGTCTCCTACAATGAGCAGTTCTTC. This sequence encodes CASSLKVLGTVSYNEQFF.

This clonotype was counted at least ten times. CDR3 sequence (DNA): TGTGCCAGCAGCGTGGGCCGTAACACTGAAGCTTTCTTT. Amino acids: CASSVGRNTEAFF. The chain uses TRBV7-9 and TRBJ1-1; D not certain. The CDR3 has 13 amino acids. Trimming took off 5 bases at V and 2 bases at J, with 9 bases between the two ends. The germline V gene has CDR1 SEHNR and CDR2 FQNEAQ (reference sequence).

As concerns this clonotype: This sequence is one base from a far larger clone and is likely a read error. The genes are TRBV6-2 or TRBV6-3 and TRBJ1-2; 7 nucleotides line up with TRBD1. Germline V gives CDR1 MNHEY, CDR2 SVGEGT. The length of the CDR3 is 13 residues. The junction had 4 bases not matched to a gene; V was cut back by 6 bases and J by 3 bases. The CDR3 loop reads CASSLGTDYGYTF. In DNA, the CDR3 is TGTGCCAGCAGCCTCGGGACAGACTATGGCTACACCTTC.

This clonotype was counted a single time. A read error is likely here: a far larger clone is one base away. CDR3 nucleotide sequence: TGTGCCAGCAGTGACACTAGCGGGAGAACAGATACGCAGTATTTT. Protein sequence: CASSDTSGRTDTQYF. V and J are TRBV6-1 and TRBJ2-3; TRBD2 matches at 11 bases. The CDR3 loop spans 15 amino acids. Germline-derived CDR1 and CDR2 are MNHNS and SASEGT. Trimming cost V 3 bases and J 3 bases; bases outside gene matches: 2.

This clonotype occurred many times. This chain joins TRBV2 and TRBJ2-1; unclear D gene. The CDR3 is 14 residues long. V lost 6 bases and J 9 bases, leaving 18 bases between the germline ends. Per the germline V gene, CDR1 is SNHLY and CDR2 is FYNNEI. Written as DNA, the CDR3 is TGTGCCAGCAGCCAGCCGGATCGGGTGGCTGAGCAGTTCTTC. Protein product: CASSQPDRVAEQFF.

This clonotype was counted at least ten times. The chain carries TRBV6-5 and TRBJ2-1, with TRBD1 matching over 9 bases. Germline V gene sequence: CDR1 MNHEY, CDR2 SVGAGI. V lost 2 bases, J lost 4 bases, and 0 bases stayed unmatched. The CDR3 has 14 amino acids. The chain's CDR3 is CASSYGTGYNEQFF. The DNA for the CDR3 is TGTGCCAGCAGTTACGGGACAGGGTACAATGAGCAGTTCTTC.

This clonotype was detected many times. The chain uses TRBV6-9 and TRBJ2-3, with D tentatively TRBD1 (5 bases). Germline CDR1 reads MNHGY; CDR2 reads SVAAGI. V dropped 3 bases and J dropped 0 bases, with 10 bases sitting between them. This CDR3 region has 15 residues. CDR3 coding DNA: TGTGCCAGCAGTTACCGCAGGGCTAGCACAGATACGCAGTATTTT. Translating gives CASSYRRASTDTQYF.

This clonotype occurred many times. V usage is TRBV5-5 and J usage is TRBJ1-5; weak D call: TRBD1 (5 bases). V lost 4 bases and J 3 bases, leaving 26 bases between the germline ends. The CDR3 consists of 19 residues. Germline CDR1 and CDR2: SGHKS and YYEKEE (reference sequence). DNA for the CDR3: TGTGCCAGCAGCACCCGTGGCCCAGGGACCCTAGTCTACAATCAGCCCCAGCATTTT. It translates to CASSTRGPGTLVYNQPQHF.

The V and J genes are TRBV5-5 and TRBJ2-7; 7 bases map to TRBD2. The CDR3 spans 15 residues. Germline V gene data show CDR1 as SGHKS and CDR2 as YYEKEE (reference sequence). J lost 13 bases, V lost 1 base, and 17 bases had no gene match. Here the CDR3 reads CASSLRLADTYEYYF. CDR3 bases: TGTGCCAGCAGCTTGAGGCTAGCGGATACCTACGAGTATTACTTC.

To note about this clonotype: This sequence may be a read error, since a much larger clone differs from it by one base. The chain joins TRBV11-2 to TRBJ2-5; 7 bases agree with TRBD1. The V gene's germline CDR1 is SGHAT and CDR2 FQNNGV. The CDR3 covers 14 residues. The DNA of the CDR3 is TGTGCCAGCAGCTTAGATCGACAGGGAGAGGCCCAGTACTTC. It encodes CASSLDRQGEAQYF.

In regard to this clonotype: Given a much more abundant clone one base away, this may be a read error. CDR3 in DNA: TGCAGCGTTGGGGGTATGGACGAGCAGTACTTC. It translates to CSVGGMDEQYF. The chain carries TRBV29-1 and TRBJ2-7, with unresolved D. CDR3 size: 11 residues. With 4 bases removed from V and 5 bases from J, the gap between germline ends came to 9 bases. CDR1 is SQVTM and CDR2 is ANQGSEA in the germline V gene.

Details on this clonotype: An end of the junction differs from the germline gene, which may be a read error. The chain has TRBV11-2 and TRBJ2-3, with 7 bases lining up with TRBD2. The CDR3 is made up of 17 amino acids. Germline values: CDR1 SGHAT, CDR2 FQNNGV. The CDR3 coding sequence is TGTGCCAGCAGCTTATCGGTAGCTAGCGGAGGCACAGATACGCGGTATTTT. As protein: CASSLSVASGGTDTRYF.

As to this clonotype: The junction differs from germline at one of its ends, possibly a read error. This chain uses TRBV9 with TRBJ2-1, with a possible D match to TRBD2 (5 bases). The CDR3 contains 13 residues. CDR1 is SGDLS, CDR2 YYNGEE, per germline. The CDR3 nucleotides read TGTGCCAGCAGAGTAGAGCTAGCCCATGAGCAGTTCTTC. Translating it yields CASRVELAHEQFF.

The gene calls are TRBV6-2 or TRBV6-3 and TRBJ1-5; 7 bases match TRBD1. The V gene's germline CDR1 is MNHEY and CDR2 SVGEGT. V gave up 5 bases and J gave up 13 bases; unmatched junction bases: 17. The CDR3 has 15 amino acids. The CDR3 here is CASSEEAAGGNQQHF. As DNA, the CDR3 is TGTGCCAGCAGTGAAGAGGCGGCAGGGGGGAATCAGCAGCATTTT.

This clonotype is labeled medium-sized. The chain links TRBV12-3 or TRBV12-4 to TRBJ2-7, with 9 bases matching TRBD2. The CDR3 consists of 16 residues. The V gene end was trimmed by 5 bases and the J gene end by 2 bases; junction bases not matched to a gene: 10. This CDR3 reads CASSPGTSRSTYEQYF. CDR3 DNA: TGTGCCAGCAGTCCCGGGACTAGCCGGAGTACCTACGAGCAGTACTTC.

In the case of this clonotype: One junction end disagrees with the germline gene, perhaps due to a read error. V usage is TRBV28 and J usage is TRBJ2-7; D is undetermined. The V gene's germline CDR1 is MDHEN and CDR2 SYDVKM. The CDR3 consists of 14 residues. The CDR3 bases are TGTGCCAACAGTTTAGAGCTGAGGAGCTACGAGCAGTACTTC. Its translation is CANSLELRSYEQYF.

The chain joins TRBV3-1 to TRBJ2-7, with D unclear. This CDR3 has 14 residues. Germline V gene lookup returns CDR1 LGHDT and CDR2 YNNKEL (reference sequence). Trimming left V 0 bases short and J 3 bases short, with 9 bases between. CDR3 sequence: CASSQDTVIYEQYF. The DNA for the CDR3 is TGTGCCAGCAGCCAAGATACAGTCATCTACGAGCAGTACTTC.

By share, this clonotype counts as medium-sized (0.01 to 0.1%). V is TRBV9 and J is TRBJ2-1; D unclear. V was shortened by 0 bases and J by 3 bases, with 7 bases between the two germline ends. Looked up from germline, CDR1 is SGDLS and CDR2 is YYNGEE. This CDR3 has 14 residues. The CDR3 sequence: CASSVGSSYNEQFF. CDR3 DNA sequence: TGTGCCAGCAGCGTAGGTTCCAGCTACAATGAGCAGTTCTTC.

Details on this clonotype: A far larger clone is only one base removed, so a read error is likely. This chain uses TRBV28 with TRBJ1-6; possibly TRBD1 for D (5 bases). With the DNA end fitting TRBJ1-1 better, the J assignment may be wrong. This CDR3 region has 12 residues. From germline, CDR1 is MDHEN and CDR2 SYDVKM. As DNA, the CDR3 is TGTGCCAGCAGTTTTCCGAGGGGCAAAGCTTTCTTT. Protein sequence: CASSFPRGKAFF.

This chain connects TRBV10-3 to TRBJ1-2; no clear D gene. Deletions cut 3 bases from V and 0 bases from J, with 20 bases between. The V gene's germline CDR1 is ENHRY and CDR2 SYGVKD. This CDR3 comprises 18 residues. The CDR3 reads CAISDGGRTGRSNYGYTF. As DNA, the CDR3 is TGTGCCATCAGTGACGGAGGCCGGACGGGAAGGTCTAACTATGGCTACACCTTC.

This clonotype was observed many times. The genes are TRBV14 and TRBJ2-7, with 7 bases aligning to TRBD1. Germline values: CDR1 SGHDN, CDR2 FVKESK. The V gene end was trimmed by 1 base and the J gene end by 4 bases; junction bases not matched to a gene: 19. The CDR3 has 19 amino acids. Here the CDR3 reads CASSQVNARTGSGTYEQYF. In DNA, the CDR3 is TGTGCCAGCAGCCAAGTTAACGCCAGGACAGGCTCGGGAACTTACGAGCAGTACTTC.

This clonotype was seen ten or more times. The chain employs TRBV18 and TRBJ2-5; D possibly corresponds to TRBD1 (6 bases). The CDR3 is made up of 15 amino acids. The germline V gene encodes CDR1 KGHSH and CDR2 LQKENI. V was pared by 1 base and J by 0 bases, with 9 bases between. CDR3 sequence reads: CASSPLRDNQETQYF. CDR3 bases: TGTGCCAGCTCACCACTACGGGACAACCAAGAGACCCAGTACTTC.